Listed below are T cell receptor beta chains from one sample, sequenced in a study of T cells in Graves' hyperthyroidism and ophthalmopathy. TCRdb recomputed calls from the multiplex PCR reads with MiXCR, one row per CDR3 protein. The sample contains around 600,000 distinct CDR3 sequences, around 15% of which appear only once. Sequencing was carried out using blood. Receptors originate from a woman aged 50 to 60 with Graves' ophthalmopathy. Both conserved end residues are part of each CDR3. Fields, in order: V gene, CDR3 length, CDR3 protein.

>TRBV5-6|15
CASSSPWGTNNEQFF
>TRBV30|13
CAWTGTSTYGYTF
>TRBV28|15
CASSPSGGVGEKLFF
>TRBV7-2|13
CASSLGTNEKLFF
>TRBV4-3|15
CASSQGDRDYAEQYF
>TRBV30|13
CAWSVAEDQPQHF
>TRBV6-1|16
CASSEVVAGVQETQYF
>TRBV27|16
CASSLTGVGSYNEQFF
>TRBV12-3/TRBV12-4|12
CASREDNSPLHF
>TRBV6-2/TRBV6-3|19
CASSYTSTSGRFNTGELFF
>TRBV28|16
CASSPLDRGYVQPQHF